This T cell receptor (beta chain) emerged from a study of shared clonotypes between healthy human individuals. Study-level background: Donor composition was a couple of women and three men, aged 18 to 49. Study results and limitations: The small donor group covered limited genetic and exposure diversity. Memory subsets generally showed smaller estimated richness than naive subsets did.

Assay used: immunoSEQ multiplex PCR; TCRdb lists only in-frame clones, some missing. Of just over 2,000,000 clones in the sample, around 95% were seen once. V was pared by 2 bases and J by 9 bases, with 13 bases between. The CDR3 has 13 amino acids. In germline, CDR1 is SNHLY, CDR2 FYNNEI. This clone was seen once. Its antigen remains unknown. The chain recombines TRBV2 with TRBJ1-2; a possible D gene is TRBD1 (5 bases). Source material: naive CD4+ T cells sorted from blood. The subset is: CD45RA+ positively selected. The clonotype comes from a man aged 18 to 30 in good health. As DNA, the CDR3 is TGTGCCAGCAGTGAATCAGGGAAAGGGCGCTACACCTTC. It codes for CASSESGKGRYTF.